This T cell receptor beta chain emerged from a study of T cell clones after liver transplantation. Study-level background: Immunosuppression withdrawal was tried within 2 years after liver transplantation in this trial.

Using immunoSEQ multiplex PCR, the repertoire was profiled, and TCRdb retains in-frame clones only, with some absent. This table has more than 45,000 clones, about 70% appearing once. A note on this clone: Antigen: not known.

Per germline, CDR1 MNHEY and CDR2 SMNVEV (reference sequence). V lost 7 bases, J lost 5 bases, and 15 bases stayed unmatched. The CDR3 runs 19 residues. Points from the study as a whole: In a couple of subjects, few donor cells limited the measurable donor-reactive repertoire.

The sample in question was CD4+ T cells from blood, obtained at the approximately 16-month timepoint. The genes are TRBV27 and TRBJ2-2; TRBD2 matches at 14 bases. This receptor was identified in a human patient who received a liver transplant. Some T cells may have originated in the graft donor. The CDR3: CASTKGLAGAPLGTGELFF. The DNA of the CDR3 is TGTGCCAGCACCAAGGGACTAGCGGGGGCACCTTTGGGGACCGGGGAGCTGTTTTTT.